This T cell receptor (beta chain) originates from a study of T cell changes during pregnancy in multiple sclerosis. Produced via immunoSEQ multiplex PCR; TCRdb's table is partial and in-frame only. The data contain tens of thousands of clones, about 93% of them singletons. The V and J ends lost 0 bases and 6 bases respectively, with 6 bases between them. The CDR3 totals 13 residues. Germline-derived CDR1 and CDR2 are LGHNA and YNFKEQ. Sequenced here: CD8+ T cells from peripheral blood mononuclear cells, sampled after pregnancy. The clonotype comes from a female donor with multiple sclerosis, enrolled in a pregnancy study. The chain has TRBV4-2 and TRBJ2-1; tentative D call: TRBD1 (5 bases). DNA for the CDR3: TGTGCCAGCAGCCAAGACACAGGCAATGAGCAGTTCTTC. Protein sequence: CASSQDTGNEQFF.